These 29 T cell receptor beta chains came from one sample sequenced in a study of a mutant IDH1 vaccine in newly diagnosed glioma. TCRdb keeps only in-frame clones here, not all; method: immunoSEQ multiplex PCR. This table has some 42,000 clones, roughly 84% appearing once. These receptors are not linked to any known antigen. Indicated time point: week 35, safety follow-up. With topical imiquimod, each dose of the vaccine consisted of 300 ug of mutant IDH1 20-mer peptide. This specimen was PBMCs, taken from a glioma patient whose treatment included an IDH1 peptide vaccine. The receptor source for this set is a woman in her forties or fifties with glioma.

This rearrangement joins TRBV30 to TRBJ1-3; D ambiguous. Trimming stripped 0 bases from V and 2 bases from J, with 5 bases between. CDR3 length: 13 residues. Germline V lookup: CDR1 GTSNPN, CDR2 SVGIG (reference sequence). The CDR3 coding sequence is TGTGCCTGGAGTGTGTTAGCTGGAAACACCATATATTTT. Translating gives CAWSVLAGNTIYF.

The rearrangement joins TRBV4-3 to TRBJ2-1; no reliable D call. V gave up 0 bases and J gave up 6 bases, with 18 bases separating them. The CDR3 is made up of 17 amino acids. Germline V lookup: CDR1 LGHNA, CDR2 YSLEER. In nucleotides, the CDR3 is TGCGCCAGCAGCCAAGATCTGCCCCTCTCCCACGGCAATGAGCAGTTCTTC. Amino acid sequence: CASSQDLPLSHGNEQFF.

The gene calls are TRBV6-8 and TRBJ1-2; unclear D gene. Per germline, CDR1 MNHGY and CDR2 SAAAGT. The CDR3 is made up of 16 amino acids. V was pared by 5 bases and J by 4 bases, with 20 bases between. The CDR3 sequence is CASSKRGSRKTYGYTF. CDR3 coding DNA: TGTGCCAGCAGTAAGCGAGGCTCTAGAAAGACCTATGGCTACACCTTC.

This clone appeared a single time. This sequence joins TRBV5-1 and TRBJ2-5, with TRBD2 matching over 7 bases. The germline V gene encodes CDR1 SGHRS and CDR2 YFSETQ. The CDR3 loop spans 14 amino acids. Trimming removed 0 bases from V and 1 base from J; junction bases left unmatched: 0. This CDR3 reads CASSLGGGQETQYF. DNA for the CDR3: TGCGCCAGCAGCTTGGGGGGGGGCCAAGAGACCCAGTACTTC.

The rearrangement joins TRBV2 to TRBJ2-3, with unresolved D. Trimming removed 6 bases from V and 2 bases from J, with 6 bases in between. The length of the CDR3 is 12 residues. Germline lookup yields CDR1 SNHLY and CDR2 FYNNEI. In DNA form, the CDR3 reads TGTGCCAGCAGAGGCGACACAGATACGCAGTATTTT. Translating gives CASRGDTDTQYF.

The rearrangement joins TRBV5-4 to TRBJ1-4; D possibly corresponds to TRBD1 (5 bases). Germline loops: CDR1 SGHNT, CDR2 YYREEE (reference sequence). The ends were cut back, 2 bases at V and 0 bases at J, with 8 bases in the middle. This CDR3 has 15 residues. The CDR3 reads CASSFGTTTNEKLFF. In DNA, the CDR3 is TGTGCCAGCAGCTTTGGGACCACAACTAATGAAAAACTGTTTTTT.

The rearrangement joins TRBV19 to TRBJ1-2, with 8 bases aligning to TRBD1. After removal of 9 bases from V and 6 bases from J, the junction contained 3 bases not matched to a gene. CDR3 length: 11 amino acids. Germline V lookup: CDR1 LNHDA, CDR2 SQIVND (reference sequence). CDR3 region: CASDRGNGYTF. The CDR3 DNA reads TGTGCCAGCGACAGGGGTAATGGCTACACCTTC.

The CDR3 loop is CASSSFYEQYF. In DNA form, the CDR3 reads TGTGCCAGCAGTTCCTTCTACGAGCAGTACTTC. The chain recombines TRBV6-5 with TRBJ2-7; D is unclear. This CDR3 has 11 amino acids. The V end lost 4 bases, the J end lost 3 bases, and 4 bases lay between the germline ends. The germline V gene encodes CDR1 MNHEY and CDR2 SVGAGI.

The chain has TRBV6-1 and TRBJ2-7, with D hard to call. This CDR3 region has 15 residues. Germline CDR1 and CDR2: MNHNS and SASEGT. V lost 4 bases and J lost 4, with 17 bases in between. The CDR3: CASSGLDLPTYEQYF. In DNA, the CDR3 is TGTGCCAGCAGTGGCCTGGACCTACCAACTTACGAGCAGTACTTC.

Here the CDR3 DNA reads TGTGCCAGCTCACCAGGGGGGGTTGTATACGAGCAGTACTTC. The encoded protein is CASSPGGVVYEQYF. This chain joins TRBV18 and TRBJ2-7, with 7 bases matching TRBD2. Germline V gene data show CDR1 as KGHSH and CDR2 as LQKENI. The CDR3 covers 14 residues. Trimming removed 2 bases from V and 4 bases from J; junction bases left unmatched: 5.

This clone showed up just once. This sequence joins TRBV6-1 and TRBJ2-3; D uncertain. The CDR3 is 11 residues long. Germline CDR1 and CDR2: MNHNS and SASEGT. V was clipped by 11 bases and J by 2 bases, with 8 bases between them. The CDR3 loop reads CAVSITDTQYF. CDR3 coding DNA: TGTGCCGTCTCTATCACAGATACGCAGTATTTT.

This chain joins TRBV30 and TRBJ2-7, with 9 positions matching TRBD1. Per germline, CDR1 GTSNPN and CDR2 SVGIG (reference sequence). The CDR3 totals 16 residues. V was pared by 5 bases and J by 6 bases, with 17 bases of the junction left unmatched. The CDR3 loop is CAWSGGSGTGLAEQYF. The CDR3 region has the DNA TGTGCCTGGTCCGGGGGTTCGGGGACAGGGCTAGCCGAGCAGTACTTC. Full variable domain (rest looked up from reference TRBV30 and TRBJ2-7): SQTIHQWPATLVQPVGSPLSLECTVEGTSNPNLYWYRQAAGRGLQLLFYSVGIGQISSEVPQNLSASRPQDRQFILSSKKLLLSDSGFYLCAWSGGSGTGLAEQYFGPGTRLTVT.

The chain combines TRBV5-6 with TRBJ2-3; TRBD1 aligns across 9 bases. The CDR3 sequence is 14 residues long. Per germline, CDR1 SGHDT and CDR2 YYEEEE. V lost 5 bases to trimming and J lost 2 bases; unmatched junction nucleotides: 3. The CDR3 sequence is CASRRDRATDTQYF. CDR3 in DNA: TGTGCCAGCAGAAGGGACAGGGCCACAGATACGCAGTATTTT.

The gene calls are TRBV28 and TRBJ1-2, with 9 bases aligning to TRBD1. The junction had 2 bases not matched to a gene; V was cut back by 1 base and J by 2 bases. Per germline, CDR1 MDHEN and CDR2 SYDVKM. This CDR3 contains 15 residues. This chain's CDR3 is CASSLFGTGNYGYTF. CDR3 nucleotide sequence: TGTGCCAGCAGTTTATTCGGGACAGGGAACTATGGCTACACCTTC.

A few counts support this clone. The rearrangement joins TRBV5-1 to TRBJ1-3; 7 bases match TRBD1. Per the germline V gene, CDR1 is SGHRS and CDR2 is YFSETQ. There are 15 residues in the CDR3. V trimming: 5 bases; J trimming: 3 bases; junction bases outside the gene matches: 8. CDR3 in DNA: TGCGCCAGCAGGTCTACAGGGGAAGGTGGAAACACCATATATTTT. Protein product: CASRSTGEGGNTIYF.

This clone is a singleton in its sample. The J gene is TRBJ1-2, the V gene TRBV19; 7 nucleotides match TRBD1. The CDR3 is 13 residues long. The V and J ends lost 3 bases and 4 bases, in that order; junction bases with no gene match: 2. Germline assignment: CDR1 LNHDA and CDR2 SQIVND (reference sequence). The CDR3 is CASSMDRIYGYTF. The CDR3 DNA follows: TGTGCCAGTAGTATGGACAGGATCTATGGCTACACCTTC.

This clone appeared once. The chain uses TRBV19 and TRBJ1-2; D unclear. Germline V gives CDR1 LNHDA, CDR2 SQIVND (reference sequence). V lost 11 bases to trimming and J lost 7 bases, with 11 bases between them. The CDR3 sequence is 10 residues long. The CDR3 DNA is TGTGCCGTCCGGACGAGTGGCTACACCTTC. Encoded protein: CAVRTSGYTF.

The CDR3 here is CASSLIGGQGYTF. CDR3 DNA: TGTGCCAGCAGTTTAATTGGGGGGCAAGGCTACACCTTC. This chain uses TRBV28 with TRBJ1-2; D possibly corresponds to TRBD1 (6 bases). The germline V gene has CDR1 MDHEN and CDR2 SYDVKM. This CDR3 contains 13 residues. V was cut by 2 bases and J by 8 bases, with 12 bases left in between.

The chain uses TRBV5-1 and TRBJ2-7; 8 bases fit TRBD1. Germline lookup yields CDR1 SGHRS and CDR2 YFSETQ. The CDR3 spans 14 residues. The junction had 5 bases not matched to a gene; V was cut back by 4 bases and J by 2 bases. CDR3 bases: TGCGCCAGCAGCACGGGACAGGTTCCCTACGAGCAGTACTTC. Translated: CASSTGQVPYEQYF.

DNA for the CDR3: TGTGCCATCAGTGAGTATGGACAGAGAGAAGAGACCCAGTACTTC. Amino acids: CAISEYGQREETQYF. V usage is TRBV10-3 and J usage is TRBJ2-5, with a weak D call TRBD1 (6 bases). V was clipped by 1 base and J by 3 bases, with 12 bases between them. The CDR3 loop spans 15 amino acids. CDR1 and CDR2 from the germline V gene are ENHRY and SYGVKD.

The chain combines TRBV4-3 with TRBJ2-6; the D gene is possibly TRBD2 (7 bases). Per the germline V gene, CDR1 is LGHNA and CDR2 is YSLEER. CDR3 size: 14 residues. V was shortened by 7 bases and J by 2 bases, with 9 bases between the two germline ends. CDR3 sequence: CASKGGTGANVLTF. For the CDR3, the DNA is TGCGCCAGCAAGGGGGGGACTGGGGCCAACGTCCTGACTTTC.

This chain connects TRBV6-1 to TRBJ2-5; D is unresolved. The V end lost 8 bases, the J end lost 3 bases, and 1 base lay between the germline ends. Germline CDR1 and CDR2: MNHNS and SASEGT. The CDR3 extends over 9 amino acids. CDR3 DNA: TGTGCCAGCGAAGAGACCCAGTACTTC. Amino acids: CASEETQYF.

The gene calls are TRBV5-1 and TRBJ1-2; no firm D call. Germline V gene data show CDR1 as SGHRS and CDR2 as YFSETQ. Trimming took off 4 bases at V and 8 bases at J, with 15 bases between the two ends. This CDR3 is built from 13 residues. For the CDR3, the DNA is TGCGCCAGCAGCCGGGAGGCCCTAAACGGCTACACCTTC. It encodes CASSREALNGYTF.

This sequence joins TRBV5-5 and TRBJ2-2; D call uncertain. This CDR3 region has 12 residues. Germline loops: CDR1 SGHKS, CDR2 YYEKEE (reference sequence). Trimming took 0 bases from V and 7 from J, leaving 4 bases between them. Here the CDR3 reads CASSLGGGELFF. The CDR3 bases are TGTGCCAGCAGCTTGGGCGGCGGGGAGCTGTTTTTT.

The chain carries TRBV7-7 and TRBJ2-5; maybe TRBD2 (6 bases). The CDR3 is 13 amino acids. Trimming pared 1 base from V and 6 bases from J, leaving 9 bases between. The germline V gene encodes CDR1 SSHAT and CDR2 FNYEAQ (reference sequence). This CDR3 reads CASSLEGRKTQYF. The CDR3 coding sequence is TGTGCCAGCAGCTTAGAAGGGAGGAAGACCCAGTACTTC.

This clone was observed a single time. The chain combines TRBV19 with TRBJ1-5, with TRBD1 matching over 7 bases. This CDR3 has 16 residues. J lost 2 bases, V lost 3 bases, and 7 bases had no gene match. CDR1 is LNHDA, CDR2 SQIVND, per germline (reference sequence). The CDR3, as DNA: TGTGCCAGTAGTATCTTGGGAGACAGGGGCAATCAGCCCCAGCATTTT. It yields the protein CASSILGDRGNQPQHF.

The V call is TRBV2, the J call TRBJ1-6, with D perhaps TRBD1 (6 bases). CDR3 length: 15 amino acids. Trimming pared 6 bases from V and 9 bases from J, leaving 18 bases between. Germline V lookup: CDR1 SNHLY, CDR2 FYNNEI. The CDR3 DNA follows: TGTGCCAGCAGCCTAGCTCGGACAGCCACTTCACCCCTCCACTTT. Translating it yields CASSLARTATSPLHF.

V is TRBV5-1 and J is TRBJ2-5; D may be TRBD1 or TRBD2 (7 bases each). Trimming left V 7 bases short and J 1 base short, with 17 bases between. The CDR3 consists of 15 residues. The germline V gene encodes CDR1 SGHRS and CDR2 YFSETQ. CDR3 in amino acids: CASGLQGGPQETQYF. For the CDR3, the DNA is TGCGCCAGCGGATTGCAGGGGGGGCCCCAAGAGACCCAGTACTTC.

The rearrangement uses TRBV6-5 and TRBJ1-1; a weak D match, TRBD1 (6 bases). Germline values: CDR1 MNHEY, CDR2 SVGAGI. With 6 bases removed from V and 4 bases from J, the gap between germline ends came to 12 bases. This CDR3 is built from 13 residues. The CDR3 coding sequence is TGTGCCAGCAGAGGGGGGGGGTCCACTGAAGCTTTCTTT. It is translated as CASRGGGSTEAFF.